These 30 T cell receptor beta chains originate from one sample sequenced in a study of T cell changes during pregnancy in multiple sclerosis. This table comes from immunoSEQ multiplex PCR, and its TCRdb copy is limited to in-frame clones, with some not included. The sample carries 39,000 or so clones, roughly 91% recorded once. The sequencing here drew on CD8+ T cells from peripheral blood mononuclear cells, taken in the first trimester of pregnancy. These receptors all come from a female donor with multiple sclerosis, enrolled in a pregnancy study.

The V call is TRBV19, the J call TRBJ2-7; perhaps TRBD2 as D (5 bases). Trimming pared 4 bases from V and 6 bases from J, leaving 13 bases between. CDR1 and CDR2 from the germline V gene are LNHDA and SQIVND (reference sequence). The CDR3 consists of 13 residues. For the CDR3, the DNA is TGTGCCAGTAGTACAACTCTGAGCGGCGAGCAGTACTTC. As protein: CASSTTLSGEQYF.

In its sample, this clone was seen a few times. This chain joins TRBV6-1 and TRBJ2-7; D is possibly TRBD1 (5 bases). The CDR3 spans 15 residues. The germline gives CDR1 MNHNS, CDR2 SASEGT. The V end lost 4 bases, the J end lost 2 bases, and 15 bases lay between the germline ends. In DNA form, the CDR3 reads TGTGCCAGCAGTGTGAACAGGATGACAACCTACGAGCAGTACTTC. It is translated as CASSVNRMTTYEQYF.

The CDR3 region has the DNA TGCGCCAGCAGCCAAGATCCCTCCGAGTCCGGAAACACCATATATTTT. This gives the protein CASSQDPSESGNTIYF. This chain uses TRBV4-3 with TRBJ1-3; D unresolved. Trimming took off 0 bases at V and 4 bases at J, with 13 bases between the two ends. Per germline, CDR1 LGHNA and CDR2 YSLEER. CDR3 size: 16 residues.

CDR3 nucleotide sequence: TGTGCCAGCAGTCCTACAGGGGCCGGCTGGCACGAGCAGTACTTC. Protein: CASSPTGAGWHEQYF. The chain couples TRBV6-5 to TRBJ2-7; 7 bases fit TRBD1. V trimming: 5 bases; J trimming: 5 bases; junction bases outside the gene matches: 12. CDR3 length: 15 amino acids. From germline, CDR1 is MNHEY and CDR2 SVGAGI.

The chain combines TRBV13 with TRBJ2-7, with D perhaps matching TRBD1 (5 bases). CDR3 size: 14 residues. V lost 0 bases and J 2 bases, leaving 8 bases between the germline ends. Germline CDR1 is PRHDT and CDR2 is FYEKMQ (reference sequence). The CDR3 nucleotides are TGTGCCAGCAGCTTAGGCTTACAGGCCTACGAGCAGTACTTC. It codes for CASSLGLQAYEQYF.

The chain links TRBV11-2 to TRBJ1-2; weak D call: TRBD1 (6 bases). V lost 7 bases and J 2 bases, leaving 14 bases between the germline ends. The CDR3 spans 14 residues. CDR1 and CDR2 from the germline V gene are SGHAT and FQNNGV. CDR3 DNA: TGTGCCAGCACCTCTACAGGGATAAACTATGGCTACACCTTC. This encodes CASTSTGINYGYTF.

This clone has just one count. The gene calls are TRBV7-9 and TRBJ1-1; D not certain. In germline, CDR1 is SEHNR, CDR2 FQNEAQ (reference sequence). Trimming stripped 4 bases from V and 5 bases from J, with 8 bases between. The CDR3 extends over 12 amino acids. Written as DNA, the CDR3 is TGTGCCAGCAGCTCCTCCCTTACTGAAGCTTTCTTT. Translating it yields CASSSSLTEAFF.

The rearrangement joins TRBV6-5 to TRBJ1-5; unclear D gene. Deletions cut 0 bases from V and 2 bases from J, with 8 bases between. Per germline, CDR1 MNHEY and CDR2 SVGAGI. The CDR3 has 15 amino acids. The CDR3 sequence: CASSYSEEGNQPQHF. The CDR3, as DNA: TGTGCCAGCAGTTACTCGGAAGAGGGCAATCAGCCCCAGCATTTT.

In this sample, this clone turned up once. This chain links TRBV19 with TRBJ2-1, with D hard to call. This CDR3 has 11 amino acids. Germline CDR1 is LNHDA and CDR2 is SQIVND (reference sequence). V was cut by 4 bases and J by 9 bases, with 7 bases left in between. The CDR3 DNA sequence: TGTGCCAGTAGTACCCGGAGTGAGCAGTTCTTC. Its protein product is CASSTRSEQFF.

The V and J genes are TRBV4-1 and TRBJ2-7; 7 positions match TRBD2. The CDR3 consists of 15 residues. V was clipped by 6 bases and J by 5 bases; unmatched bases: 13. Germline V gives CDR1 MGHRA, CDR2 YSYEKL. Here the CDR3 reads CASSTQAGLGDEQYF. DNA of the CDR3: TGCGCCAGCAGTACGCAAGCGGGATTAGGCGACGAGCAGTACTTC.

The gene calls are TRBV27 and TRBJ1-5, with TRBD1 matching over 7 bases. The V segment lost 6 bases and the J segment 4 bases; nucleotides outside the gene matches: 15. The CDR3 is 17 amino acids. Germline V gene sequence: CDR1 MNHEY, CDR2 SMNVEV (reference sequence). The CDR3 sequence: CASSPSPPTGSNQPQHF. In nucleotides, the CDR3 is TGTGCCAGCAGCCCCAGTCCCCCGACAGGGAGTAATCAGCCCCAGCATTTT.

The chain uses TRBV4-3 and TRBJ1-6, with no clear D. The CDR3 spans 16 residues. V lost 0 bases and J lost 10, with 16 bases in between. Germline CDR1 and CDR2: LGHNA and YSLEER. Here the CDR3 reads CASSQDLGTAASPLHF. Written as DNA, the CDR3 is TGCGCCAGCAGCCAAGATCTGGGCACTGCCGCCTCACCCCTCCACTTT.

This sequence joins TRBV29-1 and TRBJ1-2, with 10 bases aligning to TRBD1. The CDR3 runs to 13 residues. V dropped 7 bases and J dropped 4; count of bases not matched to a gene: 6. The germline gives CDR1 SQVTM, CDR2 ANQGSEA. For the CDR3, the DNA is TGCAGCGCTACGACAGGGGGCCTCTATGGCTACACCTTC. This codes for CSATTGGLYGYTF.

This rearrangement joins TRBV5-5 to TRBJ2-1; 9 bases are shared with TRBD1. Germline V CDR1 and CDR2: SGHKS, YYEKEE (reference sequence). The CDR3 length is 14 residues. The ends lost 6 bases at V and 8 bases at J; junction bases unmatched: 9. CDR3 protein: CASIWGTGRDEQFF. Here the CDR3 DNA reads TGTGCCAGCATTTGGGGGACAGGGAGGGATGAGCAGTTCTTC.

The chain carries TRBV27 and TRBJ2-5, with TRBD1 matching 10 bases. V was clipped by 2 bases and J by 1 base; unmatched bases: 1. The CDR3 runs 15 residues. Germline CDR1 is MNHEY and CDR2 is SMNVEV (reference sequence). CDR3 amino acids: CASSLRDRGQETQYF. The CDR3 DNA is TGTGCCAGCAGTTTACGGGACAGGGGCCAAGAGACCCAGTACTTC.

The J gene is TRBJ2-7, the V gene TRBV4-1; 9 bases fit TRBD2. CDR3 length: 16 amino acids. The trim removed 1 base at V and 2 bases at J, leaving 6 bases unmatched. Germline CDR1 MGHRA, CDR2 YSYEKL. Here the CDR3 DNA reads TGCGCCAGCAGCCAAGTGGCAGGACTAGCGCCCTACGAGCAGTACTTC. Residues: CASSQVAGLAPYEQYF.

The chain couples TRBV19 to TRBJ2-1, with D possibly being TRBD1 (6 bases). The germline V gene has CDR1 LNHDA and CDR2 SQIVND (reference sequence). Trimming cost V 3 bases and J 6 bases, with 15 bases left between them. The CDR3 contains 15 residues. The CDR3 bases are TGTGCCAGTAGTATTGTGGCAGGGGCACCCAATGAGCAGTTCTTC. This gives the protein CASSIVAGAPNEQFF.

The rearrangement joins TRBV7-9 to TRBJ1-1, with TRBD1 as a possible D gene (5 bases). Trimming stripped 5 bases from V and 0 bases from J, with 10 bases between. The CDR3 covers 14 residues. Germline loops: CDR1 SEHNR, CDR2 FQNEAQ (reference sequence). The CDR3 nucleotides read TGTGCCAGCAGCCCGACAGCTTTGAACACTGAAGCTTTCTTT. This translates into CASSPTALNTEAFF.

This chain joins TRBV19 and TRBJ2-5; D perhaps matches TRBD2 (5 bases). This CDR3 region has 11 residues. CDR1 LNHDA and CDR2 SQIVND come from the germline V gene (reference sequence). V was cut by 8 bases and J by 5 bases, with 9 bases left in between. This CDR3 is CASGLGETQYF. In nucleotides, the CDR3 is TGTGCCAGTGGACTCGGGGAGACCCAGTACTTC. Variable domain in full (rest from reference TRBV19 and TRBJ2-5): DGGITQSPKYLFRKEGQNVTLSCEQNLNHDAMYWYRQDPGQGLRLIYYSQIVNDFQKGDIAEGYSVSREKKESFPLTVTSAQKNPTAFYLCASGLGETQYFGPGTRLLVL.

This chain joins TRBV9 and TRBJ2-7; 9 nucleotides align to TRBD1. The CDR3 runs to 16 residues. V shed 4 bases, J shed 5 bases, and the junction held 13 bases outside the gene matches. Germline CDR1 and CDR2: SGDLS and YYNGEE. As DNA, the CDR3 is TGTGCCAGCAGCTCACGACCCGGACAGGGGACGAACGAGCAGTACTTC. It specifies CASSSRPGQGTNEQYF.

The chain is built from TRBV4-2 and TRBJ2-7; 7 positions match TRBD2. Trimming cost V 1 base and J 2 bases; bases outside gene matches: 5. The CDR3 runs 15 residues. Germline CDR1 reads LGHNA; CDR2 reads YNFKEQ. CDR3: CASSQGASGTYEQYF. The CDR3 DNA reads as TGTGCCAGCAGCCAAGGGGCTAGCGGAACCTACGAGCAGTACTTC.

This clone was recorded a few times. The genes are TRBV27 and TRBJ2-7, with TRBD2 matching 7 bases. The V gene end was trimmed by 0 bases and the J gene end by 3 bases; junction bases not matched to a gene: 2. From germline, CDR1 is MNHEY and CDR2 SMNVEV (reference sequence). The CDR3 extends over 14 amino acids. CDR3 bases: TGTGCCAGCAGTTTATCTAGCGGGTACTACGAGCAGTACTTC. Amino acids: CASSLSSGYYEQYF.

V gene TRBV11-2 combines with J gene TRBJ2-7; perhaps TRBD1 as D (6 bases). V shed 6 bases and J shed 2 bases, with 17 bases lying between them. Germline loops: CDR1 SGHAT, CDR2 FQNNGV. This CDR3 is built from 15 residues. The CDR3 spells CASRPSGTRPYEQYF. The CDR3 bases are TGTGCCAGCAGGCCCTCCGGGACACGGCCCTACGAGCAGTACTTC. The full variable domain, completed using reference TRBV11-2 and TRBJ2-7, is EAGVAQSPRYKIIEKRQSVAFWCNPISGHATLYWYQQILGQGPKLLIQFQNNGVVDDSQLPKDRFSAERLKGVDSTLKIQPAKLEDSAVYLCASRPSGTRPYEQYFGPGTRLTVT.

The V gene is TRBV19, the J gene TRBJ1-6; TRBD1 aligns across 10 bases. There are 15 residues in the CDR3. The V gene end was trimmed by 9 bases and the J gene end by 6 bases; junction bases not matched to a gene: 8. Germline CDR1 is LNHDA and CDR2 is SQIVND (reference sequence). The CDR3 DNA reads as TGTGCCAGCACCGGGACAGGGGATTTTAATTCACCCCTCCACTTT. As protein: CASTGTGDFNSPLHF.

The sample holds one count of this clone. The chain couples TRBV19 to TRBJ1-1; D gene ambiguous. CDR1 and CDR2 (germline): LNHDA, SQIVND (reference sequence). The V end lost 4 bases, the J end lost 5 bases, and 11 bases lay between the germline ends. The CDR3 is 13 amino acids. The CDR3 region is CASSSGSKTEAFF. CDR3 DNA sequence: TGTGCCAGTAGTAGTGGGAGTAAGACTGAAGCTTTCTTT.

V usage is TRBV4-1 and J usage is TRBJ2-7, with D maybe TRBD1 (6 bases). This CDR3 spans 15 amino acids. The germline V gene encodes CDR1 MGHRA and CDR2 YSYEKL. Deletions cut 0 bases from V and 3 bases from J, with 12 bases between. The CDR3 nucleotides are TGCGCCAGCAGCCAAGACAGGGGAACGAGCTACGAGCAGTACTTC. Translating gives CASSQDRGTSYEQYF.

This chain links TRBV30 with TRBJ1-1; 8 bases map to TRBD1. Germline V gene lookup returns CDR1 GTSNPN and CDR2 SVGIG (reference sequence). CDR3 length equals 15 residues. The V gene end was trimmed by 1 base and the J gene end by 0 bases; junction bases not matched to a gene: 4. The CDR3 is CAWSARDRLNTEAFF. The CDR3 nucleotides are TGTGCCTGGAGTGCCCGGGACAGGTTGAACACTGAAGCTTTCTTT.

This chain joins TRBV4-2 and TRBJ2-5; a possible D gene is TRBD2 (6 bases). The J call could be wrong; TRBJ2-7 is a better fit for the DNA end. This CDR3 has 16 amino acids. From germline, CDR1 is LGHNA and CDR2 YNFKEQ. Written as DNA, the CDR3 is TGTGCCAGCAGCCAAGGGGCGGGGCTAGCGATGGACGAGCAGTACTTC. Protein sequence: CASSQGAGLAMDEQYF.

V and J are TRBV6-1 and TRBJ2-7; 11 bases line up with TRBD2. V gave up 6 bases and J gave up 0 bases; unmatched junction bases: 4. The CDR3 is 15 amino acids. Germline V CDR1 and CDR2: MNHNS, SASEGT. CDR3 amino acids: CASSVAGGTSYEQYF. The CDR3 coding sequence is TGTGCCAGCAGCGTAGCGGGGGGGACCTCCTACGAGCAGTACTTC.

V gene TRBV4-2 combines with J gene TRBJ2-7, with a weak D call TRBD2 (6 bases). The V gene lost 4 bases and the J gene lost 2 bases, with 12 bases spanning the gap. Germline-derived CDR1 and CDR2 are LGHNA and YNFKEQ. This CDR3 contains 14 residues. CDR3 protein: CASSPRDGPYEQYF. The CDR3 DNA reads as TGTGCCAGCAGCCCGCGGGACGGACCCTACGAGCAGTACTTC.